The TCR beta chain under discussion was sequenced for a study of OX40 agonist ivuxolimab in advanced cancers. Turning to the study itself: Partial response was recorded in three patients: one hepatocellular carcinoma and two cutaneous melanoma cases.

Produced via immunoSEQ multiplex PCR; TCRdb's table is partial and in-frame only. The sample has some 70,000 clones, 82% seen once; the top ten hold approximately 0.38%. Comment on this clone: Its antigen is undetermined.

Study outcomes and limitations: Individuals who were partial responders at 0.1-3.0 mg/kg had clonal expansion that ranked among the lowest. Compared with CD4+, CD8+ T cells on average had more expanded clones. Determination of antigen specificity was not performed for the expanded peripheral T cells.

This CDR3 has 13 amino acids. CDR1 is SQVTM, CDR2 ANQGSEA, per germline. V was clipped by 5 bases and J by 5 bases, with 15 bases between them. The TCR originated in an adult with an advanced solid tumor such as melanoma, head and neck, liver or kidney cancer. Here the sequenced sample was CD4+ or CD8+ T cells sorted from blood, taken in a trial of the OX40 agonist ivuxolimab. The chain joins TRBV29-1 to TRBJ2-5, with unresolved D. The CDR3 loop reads CSVSAQRAETQYF. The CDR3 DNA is TGCAGCGTTAGTGCCCAGCGTGCGGAGACCCAGTACTTC.